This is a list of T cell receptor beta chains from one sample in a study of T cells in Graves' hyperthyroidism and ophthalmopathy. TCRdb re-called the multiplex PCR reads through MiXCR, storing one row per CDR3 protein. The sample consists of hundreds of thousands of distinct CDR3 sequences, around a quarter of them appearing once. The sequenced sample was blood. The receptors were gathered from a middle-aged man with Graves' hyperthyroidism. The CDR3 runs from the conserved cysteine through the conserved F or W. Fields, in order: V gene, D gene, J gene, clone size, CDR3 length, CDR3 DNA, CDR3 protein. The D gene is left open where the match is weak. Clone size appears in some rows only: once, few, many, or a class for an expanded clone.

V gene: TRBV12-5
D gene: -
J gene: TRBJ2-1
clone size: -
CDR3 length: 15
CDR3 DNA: TGTGCTAGTGGTTTCGGAATAAGCTCCTACAATGAGCAGTTCTTC
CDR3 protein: CASGFGISSYNEQFF

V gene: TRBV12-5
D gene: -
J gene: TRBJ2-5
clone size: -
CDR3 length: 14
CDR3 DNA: TGTGCTAGTGGCCCCGGACCTTTCCAAGAGACCCAGTACTTC
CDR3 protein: CASGPGPFQETQYF

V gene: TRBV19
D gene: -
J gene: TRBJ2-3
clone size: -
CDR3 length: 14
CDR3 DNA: TGTGCCAGTAGTATTAAGCGGCTCACAGATACGCAGTATTTT
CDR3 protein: CASSIKRLTDTQYF

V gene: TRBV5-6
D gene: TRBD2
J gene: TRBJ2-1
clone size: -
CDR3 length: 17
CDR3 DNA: TGTGCCAGCAGCTTTACCGGGACTAGCGGGAGGTACAATGAGCAGTTCTTC
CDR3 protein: CASSFTGTSGRYNEQFF

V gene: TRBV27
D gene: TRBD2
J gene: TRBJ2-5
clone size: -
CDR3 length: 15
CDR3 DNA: TGTGCCAGCGGCCCTGGACTAGCGATCGGAGAGACCCAGTACTTC
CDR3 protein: CASGPGLAIGETQYF

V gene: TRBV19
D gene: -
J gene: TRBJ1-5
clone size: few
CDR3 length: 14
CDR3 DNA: TGTGCCAGTAGTATACAGGTTAGCAATCAGCCCCAGCATTTT
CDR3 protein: CASSIQVSNQPQHF

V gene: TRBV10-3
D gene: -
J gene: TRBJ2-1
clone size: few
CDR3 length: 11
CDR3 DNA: TGTGCCATCAGTGACGGGTATGAGCAGTTCTTC
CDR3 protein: CAISDGYEQFF

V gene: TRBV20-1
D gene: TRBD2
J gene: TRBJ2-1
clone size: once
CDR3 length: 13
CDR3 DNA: TGCAGTGCTACCGGGACTAACTACAATGAGCAGTTCTTC
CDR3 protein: CSATGTNYNEQFF

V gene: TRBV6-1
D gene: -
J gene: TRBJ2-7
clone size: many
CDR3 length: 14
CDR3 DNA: TGTGCCAGCAGCGCAACAGGGCAGGGTGACGAGCAGTACTTC
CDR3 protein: CASSATGQGDEQYF

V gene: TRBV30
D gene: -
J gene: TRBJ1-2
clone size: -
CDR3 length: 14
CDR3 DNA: TGTGCCTGGAGTGTATCGGGGGGTAACTATGGCTACACCTTC
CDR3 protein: CAWSVSGGNYGYTF

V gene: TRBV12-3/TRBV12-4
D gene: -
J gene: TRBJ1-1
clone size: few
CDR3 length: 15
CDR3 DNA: TGTGCCAGCAGTTTGGCCAGGGCCACGTACACTGAAGCTTTCTTT
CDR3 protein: CASSLARATYTEAFF

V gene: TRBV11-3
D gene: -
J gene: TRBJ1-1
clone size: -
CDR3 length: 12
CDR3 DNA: TGTGCCAGCAGCGATCAGGGTTCTGAAGCTTTCTTT
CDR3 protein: CASSDQGSEAFF

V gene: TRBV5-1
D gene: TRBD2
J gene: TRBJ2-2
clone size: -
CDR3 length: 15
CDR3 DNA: TGCGCCAGCAAGCCGGCTAGCGGGGGAAGGCGGGAGCTGTTTTTT
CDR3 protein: CASKPASGGRRELFF

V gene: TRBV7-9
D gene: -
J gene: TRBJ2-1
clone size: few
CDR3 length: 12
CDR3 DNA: TGTGCCAGCAGCTATGAGAGCGGCGAGCAGTTCTTC
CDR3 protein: CASSYESGEQFF

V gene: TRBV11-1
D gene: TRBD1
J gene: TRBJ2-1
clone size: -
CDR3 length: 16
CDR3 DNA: TGTGCCAGCAGCTTAGAGGGACAGAAAACCTACAATGAGCAGTTCTTC
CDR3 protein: CASSLEGQKTYNEQFF

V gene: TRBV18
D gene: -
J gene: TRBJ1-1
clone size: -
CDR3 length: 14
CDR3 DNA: TGTGCCAGCTCACCAGGGCCAAGAAGGGTCGAAGCTTTCTTT
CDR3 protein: CASSPGPRRVEAFF

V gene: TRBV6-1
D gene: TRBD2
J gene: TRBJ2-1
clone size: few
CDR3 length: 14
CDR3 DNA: TGTGCCAGCACCATGGCTAGCGGAGACAATGAGCAGTTCTTC
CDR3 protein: CASTMASGDNEQFF

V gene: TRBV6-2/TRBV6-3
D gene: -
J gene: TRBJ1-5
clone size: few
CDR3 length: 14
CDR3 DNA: TGTGCCAGCAGCGGCCTGGGGCGCAATCAGCCCCAGCATTTT
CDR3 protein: CASSGLGRNQPQHF

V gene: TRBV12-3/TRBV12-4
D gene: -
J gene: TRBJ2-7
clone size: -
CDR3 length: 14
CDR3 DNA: TGTGCCAGCAGCCGCGGGGACAGAAACTACGAGCAGTACTTC
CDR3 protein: CASSRGDRNYEQYF

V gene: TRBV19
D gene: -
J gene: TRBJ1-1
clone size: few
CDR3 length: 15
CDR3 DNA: TGTGCCAGTAGTAATGGTCAGACTCTGGGGGCTGAAGCTTTCTTT
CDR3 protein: CASSNGQTLGAEAFF

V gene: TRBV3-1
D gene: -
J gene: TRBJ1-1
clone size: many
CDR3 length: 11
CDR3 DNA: TGTGCCAGCAGAGCAGGGTCTGAAGCTTTCTTT
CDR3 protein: CASRAGSEAFF

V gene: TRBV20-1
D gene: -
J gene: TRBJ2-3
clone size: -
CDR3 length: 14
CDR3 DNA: TGCAGTGCTAGATCCGGGGCCCGGGGGGATACGCAGTATTTT
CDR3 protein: CSARSGARGDTQYF

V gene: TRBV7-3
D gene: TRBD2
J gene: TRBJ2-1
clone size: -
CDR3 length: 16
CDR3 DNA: TGTGCCAGCAGCTTAGGGACTAGCGGGAGGGCTGGTGAGCAGTTCTTC
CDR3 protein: CASSLGTSGRAGEQFF

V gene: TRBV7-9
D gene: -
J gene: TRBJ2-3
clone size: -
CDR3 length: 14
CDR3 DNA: TGTGCCAGATCCGGGGGCTCGAGCACAGATACGCAGTATTTT
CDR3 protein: CARSGGSSTDTQYF

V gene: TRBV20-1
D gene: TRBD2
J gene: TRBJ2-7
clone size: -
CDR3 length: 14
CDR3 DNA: TGCAGTGCACCTAGCGGGAGAGGGGCCTACGAGCAGTACTTC
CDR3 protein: CSAPSGRGAYEQYF

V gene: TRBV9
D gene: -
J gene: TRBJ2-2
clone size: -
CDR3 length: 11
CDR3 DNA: TGTGCCAGCGGACTACCTTGGGAGCTGTTTTTT
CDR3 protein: CASGLPWELFF

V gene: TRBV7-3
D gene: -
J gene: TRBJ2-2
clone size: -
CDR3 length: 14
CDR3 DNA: TGTGCCAGCGGCTTAATCCCGAACACCGGGGAGCTGTTTTTT
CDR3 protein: CASGLIPNTGELFF

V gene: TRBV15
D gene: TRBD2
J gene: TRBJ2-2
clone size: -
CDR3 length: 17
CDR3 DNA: TGTGCCACCAGCAGTGAGGTAGCGGGAGGGCCGACCGGGGAGCTGTTTTTT
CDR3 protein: CATSSEVAGGPTGELFF

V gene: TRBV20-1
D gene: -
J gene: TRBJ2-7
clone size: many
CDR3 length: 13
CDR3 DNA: TGCAGTGCCAGGACGAGAAGCTCCTACGAGCAGTACTTC
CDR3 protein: CSARTRSSYEQYF

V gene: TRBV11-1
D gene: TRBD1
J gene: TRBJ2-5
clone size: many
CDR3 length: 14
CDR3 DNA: TGTGCCAGCAGCTTAAGGACAGGCAAAGAGACCCAGTACTTC
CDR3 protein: CASSLRTGKETQYF

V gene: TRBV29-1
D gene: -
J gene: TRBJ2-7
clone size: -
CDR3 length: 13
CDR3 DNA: TGCAGCGTTCCTACCGAAGGCTCCTACGAGCAGTACTTC
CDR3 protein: CSVPTEGSYEQYF

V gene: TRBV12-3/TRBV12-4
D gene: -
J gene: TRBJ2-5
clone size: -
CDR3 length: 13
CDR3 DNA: TGTGCCAGCAGTTTTTCAGCGAGGGAGACCCAGTACTTC
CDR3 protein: CASSFSARETQYF

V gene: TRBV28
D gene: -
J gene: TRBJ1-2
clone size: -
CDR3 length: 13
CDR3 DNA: TGTGCCTGCGGTAGACAGATTTACTATGGCTACACCTTC
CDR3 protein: CACGRQIYYGYTF

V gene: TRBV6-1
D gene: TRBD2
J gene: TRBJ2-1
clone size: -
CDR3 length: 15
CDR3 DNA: TGTGCCAGCAGTGGACTAGCGGATATGGGGAATGAGCAGTTCTTC
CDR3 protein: CASSGLADMGNEQFF

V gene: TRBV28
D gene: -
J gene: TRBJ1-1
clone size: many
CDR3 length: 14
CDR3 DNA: TGTGCCAGCAGCTTGGGTACAGGGTTTACTGAAGCTTTCTTT
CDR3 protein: CASSLGTGFTEAFF

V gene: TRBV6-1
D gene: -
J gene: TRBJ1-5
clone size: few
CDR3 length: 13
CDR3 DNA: TGTGCCAGCAAAAGTGGCGGGGATCAGCCCCAGCATTTT
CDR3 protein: CASKSGGDQPQHF

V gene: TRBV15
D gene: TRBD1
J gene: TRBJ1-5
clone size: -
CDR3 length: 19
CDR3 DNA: TGTGCCACCAGCAGAGGGATAGGACAGGGGGGTATAATTACTCAGCCCCAGCATTTT
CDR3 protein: CATSRGIGQGGIITQPQHF

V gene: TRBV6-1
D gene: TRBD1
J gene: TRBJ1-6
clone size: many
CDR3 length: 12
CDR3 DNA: TGTGCCAGCAGGAATCAGGGGGGCACCCTCCACTTT
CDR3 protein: CASRNQGGTLHF

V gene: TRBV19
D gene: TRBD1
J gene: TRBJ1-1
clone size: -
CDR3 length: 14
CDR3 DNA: TGTGCCAGTAGCCTAGGGACAGGGGTCACTGAAGCTTTCTTT
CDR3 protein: CASSLGTGVTEAFF

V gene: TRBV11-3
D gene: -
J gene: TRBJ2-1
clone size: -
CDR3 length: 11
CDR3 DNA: TGTGCCAGCAGGACGGGAGAGACTGAGTTCTTC
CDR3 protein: CASRTGETEFF

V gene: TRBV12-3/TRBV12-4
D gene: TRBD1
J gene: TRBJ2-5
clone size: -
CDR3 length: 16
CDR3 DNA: TGTGCCAGCAGTTCCGTCCGGGACAGGGTGAGAGAGACCCAGTACTTC
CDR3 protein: CASSSVRDRVRETQYF

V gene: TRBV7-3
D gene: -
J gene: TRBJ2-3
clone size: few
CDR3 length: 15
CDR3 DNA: TGTGCCAGCAGTTGGGGGCGGGAGCAACCCGATACGCAGTATTTT
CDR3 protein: CASSWGREQPDTQYF

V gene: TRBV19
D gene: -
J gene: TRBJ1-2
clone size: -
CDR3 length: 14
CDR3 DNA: TGTGCCAGTAGTAGACCCTCGACGGGGACCGGCTACACCTTC
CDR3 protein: CASSRPSTGTGYTF

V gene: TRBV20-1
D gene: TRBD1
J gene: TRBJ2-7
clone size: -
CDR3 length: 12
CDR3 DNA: TGCAGTGCTGGACAGGGGGCGCGAGAGCAGTACTTC
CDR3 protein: CSAGQGAREQYF

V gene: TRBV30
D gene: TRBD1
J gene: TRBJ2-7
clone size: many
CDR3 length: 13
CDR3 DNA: TGTGCCTGTTTACCAGGGGGCCACTACGAGCAGTACTTC
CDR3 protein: CACLPGGHYEQYF

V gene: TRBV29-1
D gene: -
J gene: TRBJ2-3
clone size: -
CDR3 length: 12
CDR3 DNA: TGCAGCGTTGAAAGGGTCCCAGATACGCAGTATTTT
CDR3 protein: CSVERVPDTQYF